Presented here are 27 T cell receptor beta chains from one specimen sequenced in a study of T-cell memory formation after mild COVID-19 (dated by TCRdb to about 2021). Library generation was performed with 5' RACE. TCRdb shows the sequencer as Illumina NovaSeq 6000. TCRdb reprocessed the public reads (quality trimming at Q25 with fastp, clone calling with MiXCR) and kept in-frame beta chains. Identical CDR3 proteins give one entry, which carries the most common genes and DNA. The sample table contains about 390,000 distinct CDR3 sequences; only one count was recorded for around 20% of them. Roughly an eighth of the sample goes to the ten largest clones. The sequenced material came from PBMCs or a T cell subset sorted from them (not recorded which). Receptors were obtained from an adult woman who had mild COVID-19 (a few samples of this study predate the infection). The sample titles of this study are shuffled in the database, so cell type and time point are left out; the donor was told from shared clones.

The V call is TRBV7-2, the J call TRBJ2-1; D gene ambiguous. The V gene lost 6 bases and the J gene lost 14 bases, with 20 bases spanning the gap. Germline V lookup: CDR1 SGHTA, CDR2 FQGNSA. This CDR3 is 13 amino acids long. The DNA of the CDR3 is TGTGCCAGCAGAGCAGCACCCTTGGAACTCGAGTTCTTC. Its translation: CASRAAPLELEFF.

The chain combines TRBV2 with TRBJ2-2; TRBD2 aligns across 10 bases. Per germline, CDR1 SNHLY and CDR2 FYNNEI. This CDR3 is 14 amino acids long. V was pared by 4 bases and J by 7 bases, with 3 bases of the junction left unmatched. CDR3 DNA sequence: TGTGCCAGCAGTGGGGGACTAGCGATCGGGGAGCTGTTTTTT. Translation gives CASSGGLAIGELFF.

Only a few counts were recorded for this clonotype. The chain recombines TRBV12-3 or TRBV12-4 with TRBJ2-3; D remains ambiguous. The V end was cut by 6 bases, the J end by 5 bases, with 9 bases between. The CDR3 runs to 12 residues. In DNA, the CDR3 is TGTGCCAGCAGCGGTCTTGGAGATACGCAGTATTTT. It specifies CASSGLGDTQYF.

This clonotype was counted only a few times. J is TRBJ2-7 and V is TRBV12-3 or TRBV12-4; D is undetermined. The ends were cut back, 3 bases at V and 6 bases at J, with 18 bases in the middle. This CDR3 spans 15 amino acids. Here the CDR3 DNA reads TGTGCCAGCAGTTTGGTCGTGGCCTCCACCGGCGAGCAGTACTTC. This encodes CASSLVVASTGEQYF.

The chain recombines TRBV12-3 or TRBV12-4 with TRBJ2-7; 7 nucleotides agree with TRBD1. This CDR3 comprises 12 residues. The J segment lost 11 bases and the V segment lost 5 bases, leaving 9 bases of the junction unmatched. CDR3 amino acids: CASSQHTGAKYF. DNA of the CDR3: TGTGCCAGCAGTCAACACACAGGGGCGAAGTACTTC.

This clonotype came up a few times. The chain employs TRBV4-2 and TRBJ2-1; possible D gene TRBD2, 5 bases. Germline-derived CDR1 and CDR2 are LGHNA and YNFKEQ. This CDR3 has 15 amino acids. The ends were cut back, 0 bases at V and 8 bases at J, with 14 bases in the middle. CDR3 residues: CASSQDGASFDEQFF. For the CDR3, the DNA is TGTGCCAGCAGCCAAGATGGTGCTAGCTTCGATGAGCAGTTCTTC.

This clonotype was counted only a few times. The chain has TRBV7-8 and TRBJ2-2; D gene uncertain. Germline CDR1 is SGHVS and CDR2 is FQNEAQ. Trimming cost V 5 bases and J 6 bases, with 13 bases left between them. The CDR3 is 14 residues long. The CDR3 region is CASSPGRLPGELFF. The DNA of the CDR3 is TGTGCCAGCAGCCCCGGACGCCTCCCCGGGGAGCTGTTTTTT.

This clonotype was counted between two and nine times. CDR3: CATSAPGLDNEQFF. As DNA, the CDR3 is TGTGCCACCAGTGCTCCGGGACTAGACAATGAGCAGTTCTTC. This chain links TRBV24-1 with TRBJ2-1, with 8 nucleotides matching TRBD2. The CDR3 sequence is 14 residues long. CDR1 KGHDR and CDR2 SFDVKD come from the germline V gene. The junction had 4 bases not matched to a gene; V was cut back by 5 bases and J by 5 bases.

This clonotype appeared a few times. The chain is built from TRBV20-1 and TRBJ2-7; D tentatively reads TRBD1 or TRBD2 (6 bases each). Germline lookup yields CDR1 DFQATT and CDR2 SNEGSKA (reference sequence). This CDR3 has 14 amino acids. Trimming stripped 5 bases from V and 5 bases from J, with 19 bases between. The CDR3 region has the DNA TGCAGTGCTCAAAGGACAGCGGGCCTAGACGAGCAGTACTTC. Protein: CSAQRTAGLDEQYF.

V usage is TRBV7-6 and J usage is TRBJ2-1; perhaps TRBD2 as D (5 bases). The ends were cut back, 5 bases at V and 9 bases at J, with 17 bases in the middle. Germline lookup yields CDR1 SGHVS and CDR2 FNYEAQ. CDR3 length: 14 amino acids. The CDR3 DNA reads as TGTGCCAGCAGCCCCCCCTCGGGGTCGGGTGAGCAGTTCTTC. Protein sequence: CASSPPSGSGEQFF.

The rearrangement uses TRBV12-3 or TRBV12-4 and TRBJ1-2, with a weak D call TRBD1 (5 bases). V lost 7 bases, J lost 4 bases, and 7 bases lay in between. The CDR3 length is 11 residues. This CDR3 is CASKQGYGYTF. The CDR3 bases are TGTGCCAGCAAGCAGGGCTATGGCTACACCTTC.

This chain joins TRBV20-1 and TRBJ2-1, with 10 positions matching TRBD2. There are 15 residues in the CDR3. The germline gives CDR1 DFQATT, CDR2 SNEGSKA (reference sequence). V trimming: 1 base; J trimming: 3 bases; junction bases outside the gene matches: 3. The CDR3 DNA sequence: TGCAGTGCTAGAGTCCTAGCGGGGGTCTACAATGAGCAGTTCTTC. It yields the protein CSARVLAGVYNEQFF.

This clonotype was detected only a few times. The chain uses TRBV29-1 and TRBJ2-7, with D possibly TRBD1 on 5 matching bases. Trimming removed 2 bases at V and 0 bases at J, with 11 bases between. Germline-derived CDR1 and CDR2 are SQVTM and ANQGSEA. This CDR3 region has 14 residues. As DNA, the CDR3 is TGCAGCGTTGAAAGTGAGACAGACTCCTACGAGCAGTACTTC. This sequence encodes CSVESETDSYEQYF.

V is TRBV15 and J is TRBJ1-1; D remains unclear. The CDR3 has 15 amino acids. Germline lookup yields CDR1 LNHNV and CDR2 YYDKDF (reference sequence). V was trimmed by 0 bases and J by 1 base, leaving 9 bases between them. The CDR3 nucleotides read TGTGCCACCAGCAGAGATGACGGACCGAACACTGAAGCTTTCTTT. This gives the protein CATSRDDGPNTEAFF.

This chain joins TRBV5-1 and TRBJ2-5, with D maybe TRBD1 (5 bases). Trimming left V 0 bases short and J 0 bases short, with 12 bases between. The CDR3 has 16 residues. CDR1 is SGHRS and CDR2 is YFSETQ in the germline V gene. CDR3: CASSLALQAYQETQYF. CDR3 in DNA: TGCGCCAGCAGCTTGGCCTTACAGGCCTACCAAGAGACCCAGTACTTC.

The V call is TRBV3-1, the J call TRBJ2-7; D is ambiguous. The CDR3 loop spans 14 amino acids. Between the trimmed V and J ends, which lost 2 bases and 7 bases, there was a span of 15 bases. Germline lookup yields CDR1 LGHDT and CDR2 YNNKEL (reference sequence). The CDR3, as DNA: TGTGCCAGCAGCCAACGGCGAAGGGTAGAGGAGCAGTACTTC. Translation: CASSQRRRVEEQYF.

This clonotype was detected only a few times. CDR3 nucleotides: TGCGCCAGCAGCCTTTCGGAGGCCCAGGCCGAGCAGTACTTC. It yields the protein CASSLSEAQAEQYF. V is TRBV4-1 and J is TRBJ2-7; D might be TRBD2 (5 bases). Trimming stripped 4 bases from V and 6 bases from J, with 16 bases between. CDR3 length: 14 amino acids. Germline CDR1 MGHRA, CDR2 YSYEKL.

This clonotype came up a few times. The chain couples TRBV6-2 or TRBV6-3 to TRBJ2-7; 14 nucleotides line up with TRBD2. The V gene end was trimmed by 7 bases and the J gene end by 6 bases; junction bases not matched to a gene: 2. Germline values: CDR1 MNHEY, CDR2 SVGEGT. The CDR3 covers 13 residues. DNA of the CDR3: TGTGCCAGCAAGACTAGCGGGAGGGGCGAGCAGTACTTC. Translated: CASKTSGRGEQYF.

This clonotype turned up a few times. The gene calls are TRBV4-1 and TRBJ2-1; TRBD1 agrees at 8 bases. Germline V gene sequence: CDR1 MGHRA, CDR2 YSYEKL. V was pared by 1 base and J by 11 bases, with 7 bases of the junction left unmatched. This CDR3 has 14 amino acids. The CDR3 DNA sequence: TGCGCCAGCAGCCAAGTATTGGGACAGGTGAAGCAGTTCTTC. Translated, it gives CASSQVLGQVKQFF.

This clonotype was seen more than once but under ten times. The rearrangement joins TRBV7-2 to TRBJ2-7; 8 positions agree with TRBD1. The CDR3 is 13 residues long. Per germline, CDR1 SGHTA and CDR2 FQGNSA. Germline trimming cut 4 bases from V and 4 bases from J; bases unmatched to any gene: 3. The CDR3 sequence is CASSSGQDYEQYF. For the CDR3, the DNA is TGTGCCAGCAGCTCGGGACAGGATTACGAGCAGTACTTC. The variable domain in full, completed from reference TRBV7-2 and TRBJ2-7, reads GAGVSQSPSNKVTEKGKDVELRCDPISGHTALYWYRQSLGQGLEFLIYFQGNSAPDKSGLPSDRFSAERTGGSVSTLTIQRTQQEDSAVYLCASSSGQDYEQYFGPGTRLTVT.

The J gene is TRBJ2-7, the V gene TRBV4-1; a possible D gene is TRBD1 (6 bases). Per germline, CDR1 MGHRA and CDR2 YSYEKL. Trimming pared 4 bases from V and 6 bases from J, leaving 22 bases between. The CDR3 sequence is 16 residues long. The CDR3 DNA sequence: TGCGCCAGCAGCCGAGTTAAGGAAGCCGCCAGGGGCGAGCAGTACTTC. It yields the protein CASSRVKEAARGEQYF.

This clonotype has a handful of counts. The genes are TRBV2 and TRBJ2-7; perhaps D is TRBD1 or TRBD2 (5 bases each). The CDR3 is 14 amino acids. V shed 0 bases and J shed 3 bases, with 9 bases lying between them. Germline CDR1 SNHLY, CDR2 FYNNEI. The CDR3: CASSEATGHYEQYF. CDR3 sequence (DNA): TGTGCCAGCAGTGAAGCGACGGGGCACTACGAGCAGTACTTC. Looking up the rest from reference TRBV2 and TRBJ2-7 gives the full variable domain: EPEVTQTPSHQVTQMGQEVILRCVPISNHLYFYWYRQILGQKVEFLVSFYNNEISEKSEIFDDQFSVERPDGSNFTLKIRSTKLEDSAMYFCASSEATGHYEQYFGPGTRLTVT.

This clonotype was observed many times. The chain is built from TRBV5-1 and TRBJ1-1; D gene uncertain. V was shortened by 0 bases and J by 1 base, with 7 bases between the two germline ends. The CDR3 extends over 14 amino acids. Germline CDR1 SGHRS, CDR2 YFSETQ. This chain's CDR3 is CASSLASRNTEAFF. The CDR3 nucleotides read TGCGCCAGCAGCTTGGCATCCAGGAACACTGAAGCTTTCTTT. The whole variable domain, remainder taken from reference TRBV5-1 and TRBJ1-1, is KAGVTQTPRYLIKTRGQQVTLSCSPISGHRSVSWYQQTPGQGLQFLFEYFSETQRNKGNFPGRFSGRQFSNSRSEMNVSTLELGDSALYLCASSLASRNTEAFFGQGTRLTVV.

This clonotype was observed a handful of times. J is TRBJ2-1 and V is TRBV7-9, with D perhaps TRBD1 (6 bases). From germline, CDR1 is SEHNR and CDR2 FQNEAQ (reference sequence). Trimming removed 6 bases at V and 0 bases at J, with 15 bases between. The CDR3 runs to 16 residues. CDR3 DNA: TGTGCCAGCAGTTCCCAGGGGACGAGCTCCTACAATGAGCAGTTCTTC. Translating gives CASSSQGTSSYNEQFF. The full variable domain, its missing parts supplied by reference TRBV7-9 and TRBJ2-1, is DTGVSQNPRHKITKRGQNVTFRCDPISEHNRLYWYRQTLGQGPEFLTYFQNEAQLEKSRLLSDRFSAERPKGSFSTLEIQRTEQGDSAMYLCASSSQGTSSYNEQFFGPGTRLTVL.

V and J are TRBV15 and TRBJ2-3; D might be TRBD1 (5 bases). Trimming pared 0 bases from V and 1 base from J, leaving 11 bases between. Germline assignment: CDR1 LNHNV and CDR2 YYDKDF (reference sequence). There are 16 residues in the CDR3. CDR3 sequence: CATSRDRQSRTDTQYF. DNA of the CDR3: TGTGCCACCAGCAGAGATAGACAGAGTCGCACAGATACGCAGTATTTT.

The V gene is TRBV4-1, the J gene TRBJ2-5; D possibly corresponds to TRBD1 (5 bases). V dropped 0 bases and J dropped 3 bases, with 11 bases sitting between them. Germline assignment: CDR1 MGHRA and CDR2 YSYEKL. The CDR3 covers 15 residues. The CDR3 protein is CASSQEGREKETQYF. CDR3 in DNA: TGCGCCAGCAGCCAAGAAGGCAGGGAAAAAGAGACCCAGTACTTC.

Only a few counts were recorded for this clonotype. In DNA, the CDR3 is TGTGCCAGCAGCGTAGCCCGGGGGGACACCATATATTTT. Translated, it gives CASSVARGDTIYF. V usage is TRBV9 and J usage is TRBJ1-3; TRBD1 is a possible D gene (5 bases). The CDR3 is made up of 13 amino acids. With 0 bases removed from V and 8 bases from J, the gap between germline ends came to 9 bases. Germline V CDR1 and CDR2: SGDLS, YYNGEE.